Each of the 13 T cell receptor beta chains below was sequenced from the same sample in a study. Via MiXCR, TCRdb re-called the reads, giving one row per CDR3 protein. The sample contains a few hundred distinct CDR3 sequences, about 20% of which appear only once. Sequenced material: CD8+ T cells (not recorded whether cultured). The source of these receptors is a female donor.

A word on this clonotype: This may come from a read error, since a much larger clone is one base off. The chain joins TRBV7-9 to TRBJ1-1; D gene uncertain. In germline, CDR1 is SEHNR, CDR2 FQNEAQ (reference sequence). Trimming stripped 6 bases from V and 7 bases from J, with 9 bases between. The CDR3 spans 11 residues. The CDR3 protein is CASRSSLEAFF. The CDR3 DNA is TGTGCCAGCAGGTCAAGCCTTGAAGCTTTCTTT.

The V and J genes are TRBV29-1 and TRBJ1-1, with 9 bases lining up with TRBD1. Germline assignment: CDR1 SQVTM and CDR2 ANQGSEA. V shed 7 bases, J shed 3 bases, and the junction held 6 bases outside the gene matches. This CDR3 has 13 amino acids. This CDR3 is CSGGQGEDTEAFF. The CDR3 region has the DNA TGCAGCGGGGGACAGGGCGAGGACACTGAAGCTTTCTTT. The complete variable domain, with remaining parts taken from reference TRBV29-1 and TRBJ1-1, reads SAVISQKPSRDICQRGTSLTIQCQVDSQVTMMFWYRQQPGQSLTLIATANQGSEATYESGFVIDKFPISRPNLTFSTLTVSNMSPEDSSIYLCSGGQGEDTEAFFGQGTRLTVV.

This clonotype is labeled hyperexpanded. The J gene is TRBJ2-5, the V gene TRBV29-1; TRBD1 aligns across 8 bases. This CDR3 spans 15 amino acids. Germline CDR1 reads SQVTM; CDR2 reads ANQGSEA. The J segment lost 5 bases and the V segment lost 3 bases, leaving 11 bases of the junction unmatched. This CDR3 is CSVDWRADRGETQYF. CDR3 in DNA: TGCAGCGTTGATTGGCGGGCCGACAGGGGCGAGACCCAGTACTTC. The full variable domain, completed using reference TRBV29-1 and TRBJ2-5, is SAVISQKPSRDICQRGTSLTIQCQVDSQVTMMFWYRQQPGQSLTLIATANQGSEATYESGFVIDKFPISRPNLTFSTLTVSNMSPEDSSIYLCSVDWRADRGETQYFGPGTRLLVL.

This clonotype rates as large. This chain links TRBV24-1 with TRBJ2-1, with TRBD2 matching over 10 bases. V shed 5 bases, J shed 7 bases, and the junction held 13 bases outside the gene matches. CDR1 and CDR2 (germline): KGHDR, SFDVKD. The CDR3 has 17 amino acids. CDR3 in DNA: TGTGCCACCAGTGTTAGAGCGGGGGGGCAAAAGGTTAATGAGCAGTTCTTC. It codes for CATSVRAGGQKVNEQFF.

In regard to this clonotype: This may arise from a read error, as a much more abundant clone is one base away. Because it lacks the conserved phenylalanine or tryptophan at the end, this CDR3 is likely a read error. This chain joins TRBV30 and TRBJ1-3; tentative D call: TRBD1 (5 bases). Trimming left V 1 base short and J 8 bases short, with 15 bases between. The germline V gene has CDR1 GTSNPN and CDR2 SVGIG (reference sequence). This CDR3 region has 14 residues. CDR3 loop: CAWSEAWTRHTIYC. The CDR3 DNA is TGTGCCTGGAGTGAGGCCTGGACACGACACACCATATATTGT.

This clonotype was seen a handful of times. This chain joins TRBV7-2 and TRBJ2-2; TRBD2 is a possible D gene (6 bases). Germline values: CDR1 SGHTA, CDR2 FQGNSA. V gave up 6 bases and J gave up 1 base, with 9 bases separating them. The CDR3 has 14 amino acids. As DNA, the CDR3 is TGTGCCAGCAGACGGGGGAGGAACACCGGGGAGCTGTTTTTT. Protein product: CASRRGRNTGELFF.

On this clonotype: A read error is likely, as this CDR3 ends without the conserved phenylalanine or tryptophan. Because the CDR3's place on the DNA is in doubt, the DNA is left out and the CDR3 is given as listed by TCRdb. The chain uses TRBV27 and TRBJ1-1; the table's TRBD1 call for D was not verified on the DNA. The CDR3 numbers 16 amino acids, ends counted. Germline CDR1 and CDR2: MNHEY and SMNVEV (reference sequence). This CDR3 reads CASSDQSLGPDTEAFG.

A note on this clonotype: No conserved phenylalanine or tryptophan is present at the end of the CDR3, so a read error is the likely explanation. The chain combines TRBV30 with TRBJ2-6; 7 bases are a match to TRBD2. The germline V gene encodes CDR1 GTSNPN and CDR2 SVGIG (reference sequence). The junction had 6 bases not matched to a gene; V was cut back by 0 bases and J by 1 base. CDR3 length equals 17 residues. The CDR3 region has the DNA TGTGCCTGGAGTGTATGGCGGCGGGAGTCTGGGGCCAACGTCCTGACTGGC. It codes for CAWSVWRRESGANVLTG.

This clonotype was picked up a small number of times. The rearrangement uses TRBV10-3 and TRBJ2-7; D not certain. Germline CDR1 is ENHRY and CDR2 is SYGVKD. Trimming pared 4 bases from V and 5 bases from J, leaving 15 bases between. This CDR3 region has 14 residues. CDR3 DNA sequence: TGTGCCATCAGTGCGGGTGCCGAGGCCCACGAGCAGTACTTC. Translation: CAISAGAEAHEQYF.

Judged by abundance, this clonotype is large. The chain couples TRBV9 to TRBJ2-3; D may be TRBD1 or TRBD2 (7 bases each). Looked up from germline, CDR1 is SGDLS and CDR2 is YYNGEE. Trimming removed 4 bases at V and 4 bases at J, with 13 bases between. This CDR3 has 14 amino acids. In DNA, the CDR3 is TGTGCCAGCAGCCCAGGGGGGGATCCAGATACGCAGTATTTT. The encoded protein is CASSPGGDPDTQYF.

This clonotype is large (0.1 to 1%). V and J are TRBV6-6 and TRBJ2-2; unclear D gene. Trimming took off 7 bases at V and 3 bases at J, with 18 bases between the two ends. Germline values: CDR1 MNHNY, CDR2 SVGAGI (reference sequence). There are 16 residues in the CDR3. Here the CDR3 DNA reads TGTGCCAGCATCCACGGCCCCAGTAGGGACACCGGGGAGCTGTTTTTT. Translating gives CASIHGPSRDTGELFF.

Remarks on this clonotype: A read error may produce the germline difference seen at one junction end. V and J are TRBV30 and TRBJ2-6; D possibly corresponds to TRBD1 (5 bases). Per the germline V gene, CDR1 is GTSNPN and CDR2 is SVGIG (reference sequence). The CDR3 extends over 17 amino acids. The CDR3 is CAWSVWRQESGANVPTF. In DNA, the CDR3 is TGTGCCTGGAGTGTATGGCGGCAGGAGTCTGGGGCCAACGTCCCGACTTTC. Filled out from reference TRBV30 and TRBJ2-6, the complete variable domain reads SQTIHQWPATLVQPVGSPLSLECTVEGTSNPNLYWYRQAAGRGLQLLFYSVGIGQISSEVPQNLSASRPQDRQFILSSKKLLLSDSGFYLCAWSVWRQESGANVPTFGAGSRLTVL.

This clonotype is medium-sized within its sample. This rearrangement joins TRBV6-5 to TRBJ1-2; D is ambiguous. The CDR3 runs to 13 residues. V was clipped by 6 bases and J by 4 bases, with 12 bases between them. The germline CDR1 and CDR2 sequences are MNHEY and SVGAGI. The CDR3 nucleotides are TGTGCCAGCAGCCTAGGCCCTCCCTATGGCTACACCTTC. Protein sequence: CASSLGPPYGYTF.